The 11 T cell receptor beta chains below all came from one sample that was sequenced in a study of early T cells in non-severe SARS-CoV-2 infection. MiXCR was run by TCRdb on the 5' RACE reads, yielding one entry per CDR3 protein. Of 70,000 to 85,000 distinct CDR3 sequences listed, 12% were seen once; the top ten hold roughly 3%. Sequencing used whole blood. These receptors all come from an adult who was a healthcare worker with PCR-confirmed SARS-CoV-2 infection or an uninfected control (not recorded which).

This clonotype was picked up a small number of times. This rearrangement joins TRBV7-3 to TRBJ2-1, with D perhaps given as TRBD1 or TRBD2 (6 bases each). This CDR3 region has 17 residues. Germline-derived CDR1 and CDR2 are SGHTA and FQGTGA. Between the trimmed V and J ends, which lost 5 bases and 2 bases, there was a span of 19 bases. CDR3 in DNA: TGTGCCAGCAGCCTCTCGGGGGCGAAGGGGCCCTACAATGAGCAGTTCTTC. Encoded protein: CASSLSGAKGPYNEQFF.

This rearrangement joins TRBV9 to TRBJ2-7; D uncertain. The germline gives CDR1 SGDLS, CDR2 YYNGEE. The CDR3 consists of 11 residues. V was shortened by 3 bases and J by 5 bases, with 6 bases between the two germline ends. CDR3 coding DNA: TGTGCCAGCAGCGGAGCCCACGAGCAGTACTTC. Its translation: CASSGAHEQYF.

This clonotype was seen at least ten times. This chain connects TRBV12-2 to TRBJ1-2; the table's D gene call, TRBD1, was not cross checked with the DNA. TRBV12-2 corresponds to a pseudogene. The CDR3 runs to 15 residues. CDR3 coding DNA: TGTGCAAGTCGCTTAAGAGGGGTTCGGGACTATGGCTACACCTTC. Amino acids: CASRLRGVRDYGYTF.

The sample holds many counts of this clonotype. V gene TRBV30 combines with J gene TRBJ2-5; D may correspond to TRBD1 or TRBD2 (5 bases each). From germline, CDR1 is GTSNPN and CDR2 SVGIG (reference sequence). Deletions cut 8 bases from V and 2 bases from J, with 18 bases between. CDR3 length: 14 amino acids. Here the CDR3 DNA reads TGTGCCGGGGGTACGCCGGGCCAGCAAGAGACCCAGTACTTC. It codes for CAGGTPGQQETQYF.

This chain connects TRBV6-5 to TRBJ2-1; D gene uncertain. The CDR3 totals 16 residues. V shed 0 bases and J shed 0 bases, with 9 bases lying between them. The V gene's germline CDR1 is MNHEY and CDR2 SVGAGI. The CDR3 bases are TGTGCCAGCAGTTACTCAGTGGGGATCTCCTACAATGAGCAGTTCTTC. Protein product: CASSYSVGISYNEQFF.

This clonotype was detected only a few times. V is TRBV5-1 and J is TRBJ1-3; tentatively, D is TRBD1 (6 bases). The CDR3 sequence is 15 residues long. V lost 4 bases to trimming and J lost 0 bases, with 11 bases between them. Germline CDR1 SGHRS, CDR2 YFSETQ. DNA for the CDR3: TGCGCCAGCAGCCGGGACACCTACTCTGGAAACACCATATATTTT. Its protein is CASSRDTYSGNTIYF.

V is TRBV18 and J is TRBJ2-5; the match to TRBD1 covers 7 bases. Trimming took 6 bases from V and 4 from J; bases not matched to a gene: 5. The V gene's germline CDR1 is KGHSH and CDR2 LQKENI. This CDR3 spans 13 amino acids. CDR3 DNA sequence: TGTGCCAGCTCGTCGACAGGGAGAGAGACCCAGTACTTC. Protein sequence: CASSSTGRETQYF. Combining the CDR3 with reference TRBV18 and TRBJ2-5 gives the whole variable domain NAGVMQNPRHLVRRRGQEARLRCSPMKGHSHVYWYRQLPEEGLKFMVYLQKENIIDESGMPKERFSAEFPKEGPSILRIQQVVRGDSAAYFCASSSTGRETQYFGPGTRLLVL.

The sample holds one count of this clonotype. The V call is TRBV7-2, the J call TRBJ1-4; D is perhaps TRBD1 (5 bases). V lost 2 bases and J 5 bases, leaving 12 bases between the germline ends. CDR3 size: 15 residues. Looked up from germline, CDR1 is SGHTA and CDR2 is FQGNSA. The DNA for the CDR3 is TGTGCCAGCAGCTTATGGGGCCCCCCCAATGAAAAACTGTTTTTT. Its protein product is CASSLWGPPNEKLFF.

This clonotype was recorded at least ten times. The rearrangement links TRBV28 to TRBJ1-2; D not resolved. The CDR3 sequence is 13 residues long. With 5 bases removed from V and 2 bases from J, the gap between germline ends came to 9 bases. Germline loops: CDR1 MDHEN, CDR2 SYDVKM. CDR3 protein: CASSGGSNYGYTF. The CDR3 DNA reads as TGTGCCAGCAGTGGCGGCAGCAACTATGGCTACACCTTC.

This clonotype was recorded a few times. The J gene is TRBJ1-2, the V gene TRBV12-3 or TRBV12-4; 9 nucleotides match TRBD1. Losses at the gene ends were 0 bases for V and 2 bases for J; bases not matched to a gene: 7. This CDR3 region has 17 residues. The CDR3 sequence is CASSLANRGQKNYGYTF. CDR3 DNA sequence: TGTGCCAGCAGTTTAGCTAACAGGGGGCAAAAAAACTATGGCTACACCTTC.

CDR3 DNA: TGTGCCAGCAGCTCGACAGTAAACTATGGCTACACCTTC. This codes for CASSSTVNYGYTF. This chain joins TRBV7-9 and TRBJ1-2; a weak D match, TRBD1 (5 bases). The CDR3 runs to 13 residues. V lost 4 bases, J lost 2 bases, and 8 bases lay in between. Germline V gene sequence: CDR1 SEHNR, CDR2 FQNEAQ (reference sequence).